This T cell receptor (beta chain) was captured by sequencing in a study of shared clonotypes between healthy human individuals. Study-level background: The donor group consisted of two women and three men, aged 18 to 49. Study results and limitations: Among donors, sharing of clonotypes was expected to be affected by sequencing depth.

Deep level was the assay's run setting. The method was immunoSEQ multiplex PCR; TCRdb's version includes in-frame clones alone and lacks a portion of them. The sample yields a few million clones, under 97% seen once. Comment on this clone: What it recognizes is unknown.

In germline, CDR1 is MGHDK, CDR2 SYGVNS. The CDR3 has 13 residues. V lost 11 bases and J 0 bases, leaving 14 bases between the germline ends. The chain carries TRBV25-1 and TRBJ2-7; no definite D call. What was sequenced was naive CD4+ T cells sorted from blood. Described subset: CD45RA+ positively selected. The TCR was taken from a man aged 18 to 29 in good health. CDR3 nucleotides: TGTGCCGCCGGGTCGGTGGCCTCCTACGAGCAGTACTTC. It yields the protein CAAGSVASYEQYF.